Listed here are 27 T cell receptor beta chains from one sample, sequenced in a study of blood T cell repertoires in COVID-19 (dated by TCRdb to 2020 to 2022). Library generation was performed with the immunoSEQ multiplex PCR assay. Entries here come from immuneACCESS through TCRdb and include only in-frame sequences with V and J called. Some clones fail to appear in such tables; in the studies checked, an unresolved V gene covers under half of the shortfall, and the cause of the remainder is unknown. This sample has 90,000 to 150,000 clones in its table, and 80% to 90% of those were observed once. 9.5% to 13% of the sample comes from the top ten. Specimen: peripheral blood. Every receptor here comes from a human donor in a cohort sampled during active COVID-19.

V usage is TRBV19 and J usage is TRBJ2-3; 9 bases are shared with TRBD1. This CDR3 has 15 residues. Germline V gene sequence: CDR1 LNHDA, CDR2 SQIVND (reference sequence). Trimming cost V 8 bases and J 2 bases; bases outside gene matches: 8. CDR3 in DNA: TGTGCCAGTCAAGGACAGGGGACAGCCACAGATACGCAGTATTTT. Its protein is CASQGQGTATDTQYF.

V is TRBV2 and J is TRBJ2-1; 11 bases fit TRBD2. V trimming: 2 bases; J trimming: 1 base; junction bases outside the gene matches: 7. Germline CDR1 is SNHLY and CDR2 is FYNNEI. The CDR3 sequence is 18 residues long. The CDR3 sequence: CASSEKVSGGVSYNEQFF. The CDR3 DNA reads as TGTGCCAGCAGTGAAAAAGTTAGCGGGGGGGTGTCCTACAATGAGCAGTTCTTC.

The chain uses TRBV6-1 and TRBJ1-5; D is unclear. The CDR3 spans 13 residues. The ends were cut back, 2 bases at V and 5 bases at J, with 7 bases in the middle. The germline CDR1 and CDR2 sequences are MNHNS and SASEGT. The chain's CDR3 is CASSEFLYQPQHF. The CDR3 DNA follows: TGTGCCAGCAGTGAATTTCTCTATCAGCCCCAGCATTTT.

The rearrangement uses TRBV7-9 and TRBJ2-1, with D tentatively TRBD2 (7 bases). The CDR3 is 19 amino acids. V was pared by 2 bases and J by 2 bases, with 22 bases between. The germline V gene encodes CDR1 SEHNR and CDR2 FQNEAQ (reference sequence). This CDR3 reads CASSLNGGAYFGTYNEQFF. CDR3 coding DNA: TGTGCCAGCAGCTTAAATGGGGGGGCCTACTTCGGAACCTACAATGAGCAGTTCTTC. Complete variable domain (other parts from reference TRBV7-9 and TRBJ2-1): DTGVSQNPRHKITKRGQNVTFRCDPISEHNRLYWYRQTLGQGPEFLTYFQNEAQLEKSRLLSDRFSAERPKGSFSTLEIQRTEQGDSAMYLCASSLNGGAYFGTYNEQFFGPGTRLTVL.

V is TRBV28 and J is TRBJ2-2; D perhaps matches TRBD2 (7 bases). V lost 5 bases to trimming and J lost 4 bases, with 14 bases between them. CDR1 MDHEN and CDR2 SYDVKM come from the germline V gene. This CDR3 has 15 residues. The CDR3 DNA reads as TGTGCCAGCAGTACCCGGGGGGCGTTCACCGGGGAGCTGTTTTTT. This gives the protein CASSTRGAFTGELFF. Combining the CDR3 with reference TRBV28 and TRBJ2-2 gives the whole variable domain DVKVTQSSRYLVKRTGEKVFLECVQDMDHENMFWYRQDPGLGLRLIYFSYDVKMKEKGDIPEGYSVSREKKERFSLILESASTNQTSMYLCASSTRGAFTGELFFGEGSRLTVL.

This clone was recorded only once. V and J are TRBV7-2 and TRBJ2-3, with D tentatively TRBD2 (7 bases). The ends were cut back, 9 bases at V and 9 bases at J, with 31 bases in the middle. Germline-derived CDR1 and CDR2 are SGHTA and FQGNSA. The CDR3 is 17 amino acids. CDR3 coding DNA: TGTGCCAGTGCCTTTAAGGGGGGGGCCGATTTGGTATGGACGCAGTATTTT. It codes for CASAFKGGADLVWTQYF.

This clone has only one observation. This sequence joins TRBV4-3 and TRBJ1-3, with a possible D match to TRBD1 (6 bases). Trimming took 0 bases from V and 2 from J, leaving 11 bases between them. The CDR3 extends over 16 amino acids. CDR1 and CDR2 (germline): LGHNA, YSLEER. CDR3 coding DNA: TGCGCCAGCAGCCAAGATCCGGACAGAGCTGGAAACACCATATATTTT. It yields the protein CASSQDPDRAGNTIYF.

This clone was recorded once. The chain uses TRBV19 and TRBJ2-7, with D uncertain. V lost 3 bases and J 8 bases, leaving 17 bases between the germline ends. Germline loops: CDR1 LNHDA, CDR2 SQIVND (reference sequence). This CDR3 contains 14 residues. CDR3 nucleotide sequence: TGTGCCAGTAGTATCGGCGGTTCCTTAGTACAGCAGTACTTC. It is translated as CASSIGGSLVQQYF. Filled out from reference TRBV19 and TRBJ2-7, the complete variable domain reads DGGITQSPKYLFRKEGQNVTLSCEQNLNHDAMYWYRQDPGQGLRLIYYSQIVNDFQKGDIAEGYSVSREKKESFPLTVTSAQKNPTAFYLCASSIGGSLVQQYFGPGTRLTVT.

This chain uses TRBV6-5 with TRBJ2-7, with TRBD2 matching over 8 bases. The CDR3 is 15 amino acids. In germline, CDR1 is MNHEY, CDR2 SVGAGI. With V trimmed by 6 bases and J by 0 bases, 7 bases remained unmatched. CDR3 sequence reads: CASRIRGGYSYEQYF. The CDR3 bases are TGTGCCAGCAGGATACGCGGGGGGTACTCCTACGAGCAGTACTTC.

This clone was seen a single time. The rearrangement links TRBV7-9 to TRBJ2-3, with 8 bases fitting TRBD2. CDR1 is SEHNR, CDR2 FQNEAQ, per germline (reference sequence). After removal of 5 bases from V and 6 bases from J, the junction contained 1 base not matched to a gene. The CDR3 length is 12 residues. CDR3 amino acids: CASSRTSDTQYF. CDR3 nucleotides: TGTGCCAGCAGCCGGACTAGCGATACGCAGTATTTT.

The V gene is TRBV4-2, the J gene TRBJ2-3, with TRBD2 matching over 7 bases. The CDR3 consists of 14 residues. V was clipped by 5 bases and J by 0 bases; unmatched bases: 2. Germline values: CDR1 LGHNA, CDR2 YNFKEQ. CDR3 sequence: CASSGSGSTDTQYF. The CDR3 nucleotides are TGTGCCAGCAGCGGTAGCGGGAGCACAGATACGCAGTATTTT.

This chain links TRBV3-1 (or the pseudogene TRBV3-2) with TRBJ1-2; a weak D match, TRBD1 (5 bases). Germline values: CDR1 LGHDT, CDR2 YNNKEL (reference sequence). The V and J ends lost 5 bases and 4 bases respectively, with 20 bases between them. The CDR3 is 16 residues long. The CDR3 bases are TGTGCCAGCAGCAAAGCACTTGGAGGGGAGCCCTATGGCTACACCTTC. Translated: CASSKALGGEPYGYTF.

This clone was found once. This sequence joins TRBV10-3 and TRBJ1-1, with TRBD1 matching over 8 bases. CDR1 is ENHRY, CDR2 SYGVKD, per germline. The CDR3 has 13 amino acids. J was trimmed by 4 bases and V by 6 bases; bases with no gene match: 4. The CDR3 DNA reads TGTGCCATCAGCCTTACAGGGGGCACTGAAGCTTTCTTT. This sequence encodes CAISLTGGTEAFF.

The rearrangement links TRBV6-5 to TRBJ1-2, with D perhaps TRBD1 (5 bases). There are 13 residues in the CDR3. Germline loops: CDR1 MNHEY, CDR2 SVGAGI. Trimming pared 9 bases from V and 2 bases from J, leaving 13 bases between. CDR3 coding DNA: TGTGCCAGACTCCAGGACATGAACTATGGCTACACCTTC. The encoded protein is CARLQDMNYGYTF.

V usage is TRBV6-6 and J usage is TRBJ2-6, with D possibly TRBD1 on 6 matching bases. Trimming cost V 7 bases and J 2 bases, with 15 bases left between them. Germline CDR1 MNHNY, CDR2 SVGAGI (reference sequence). The CDR3 is 16 amino acids. CDR3 nucleotide sequence: TGTGCCAGCAAGGGGCACAGGGAACCTGGGGCCAACGTCCTGACTTTC. Protein sequence: CASKGHREPGANVLTF.

The rearrangement joins TRBV10-3 to TRBJ1-2, with 9 bases fitting TRBD1. The CDR3 totals 14 residues. Trimming removed 6 bases from V and 5 bases from J; junction bases left unmatched: 7. Germline-derived CDR1 and CDR2 are ENHRY and SYGVKD. CDR3 DNA sequence: TGTGCCATCAGCACAGGGGGCCCGGAGTATGGCTACACCTTC. Its translation: CAISTGGPEYGYTF.

This clone was observed a single time. The rearrangement links TRBV7-2 to TRBJ2-3; D is uncertain. The CDR3 spans 14 residues. The V end lost 2 bases, the J end lost 1 base, and 7 bases lay between the germline ends. Germline V CDR1 and CDR2: SGHTA, FQGNSA. As DNA, the CDR3 is TGTGCCAGCAGCTTACAAGCCCGCACAGATACGCAGTATTTT. This sequence encodes CASSLQARTDTQYF. Drawing the rest from reference TRBV7-2 and TRBJ2-3, the complete variable domain is GAGVSQSPSNKVTEKGKDVELRCDPISGHTALYWYRQSLGQGLEFLIYFQGNSAPDKSGLPSDRFSAERTGGSVSTLTIQRTQQEDSAVYLCASSLQARTDTQYFGPGTRLTVL.

The chain uses TRBV6-5 and TRBJ2-2, with D possibly TRBD2 on 6 matching bases. There are 15 residues in the CDR3. Germline V CDR1 and CDR2: MNHEY, SVGAGI. Deletions cut 7 bases from V and 1 base from J, with 13 bases between. The CDR3 bases are TGTGCCAGCATTAGAGGAGGGGTGAACACCGGGGAGCTGTTTTTT. It translates to CASIRGGVNTGELFF.

The chain carries TRBV2 and TRBJ2-1; 9 bases match TRBD2. The V gene end was trimmed by 7 bases and the J gene end by 7 bases; junction bases not matched to a gene: 11. The germline V gene encodes CDR1 SNHLY and CDR2 FYNNEI. This CDR3 comprises 15 residues. The CDR3 DNA follows: TGTGCCAGCAAGCCCCTGGCTAGCGGGGTGAATGAGCAGTTCTTC. This encodes CASKPLASGVNEQFF.

V and J are TRBV7-2 and TRBJ1-1; D remains unclear. With 6 bases removed from V and 1 base from J, the gap between germline ends came to 15 bases. CDR3 length: 15 residues. The germline CDR1 and CDR2 sequences are SGHTA and FQGNSA. The CDR3 DNA is TGTGCCAGCAGTTATGTAGTAAATGGGAACACTGAAGCTTTCTTT. It codes for CASSYVVNGNTEAFF.

This chain links TRBV15 with TRBJ2-7, with a possible D match to TRBD2 (5 bases). Germline CDR1 reads LNHNV; CDR2 reads YYDKDF (reference sequence). Trimming stripped 0 bases from V and 0 bases from J, with 15 bases between. This CDR3 comprises 17 residues. This chain's CDR3 is CATSREGTGIGSYEQYF. The CDR3 nucleotides read TGTGCCACCAGCAGAGAAGGCACGGGGATTGGCTCCTACGAGCAGTACTTC.

The V and J genes are TRBV5-1 and TRBJ1-1; 10 bases line up with TRBD1. V dropped 3 bases and J dropped 6; count of bases not matched to a gene: 2. CDR1 and CDR2 from the germline V gene are SGHRS and YFSETQ. This CDR3 has 13 amino acids. For the CDR3, the DNA is TGCGCCAGCAGCTCAGGACAGGGGGCTGAAGCTTTCTTT. Encoded protein: CASSSGQGAEAFF.

The rearrangement links TRBV7-9 to TRBJ1-2; D may be TRBD1 (6 bases). The germline gives CDR1 SEHNR, CDR2 FQNEAQ (reference sequence). This CDR3 has 17 residues. V lost 4 bases and J 0 bases, leaving 18 bases between the germline ends. The CDR3 loop is CASSSRDGQGTNYGYTF. Written as DNA, the CDR3 is TGTGCCAGCAGCTCCCGGGATGGGCAGGGGACTAACTATGGCTACACCTTC.

The chain is built from TRBV18 and TRBJ2-5; the match to TRBD1 covers 10 bases. The CDR3 has 20 amino acids. Germline CDR1 and CDR2: KGHSH and LQKENI. The trim removed 4 bases at V and 5 bases at J, leaving 22 bases unmatched. CDR3 nucleotide sequence: TGTGCCAGCTCACATCTCAGCCCAATCCCGGACAGGGGGTTAGCGGAGACCCAGTACTTC. Translation gives CASSHLSPIPDRGLAETQYF.

V is TRBV7-2 and J is TRBJ2-7; the match to TRBD1 covers 7 bases. The CDR3 extends over 14 amino acids. The trim removed 2 bases at V and 3 bases at J, leaving 4 bases unmatched. From germline, CDR1 is SGHTA and CDR2 FQGNSA. CDR3 bases: TGTGCCAGCAGCTTACAGACAGGGTTCTACGAGCAGTACTTC. It translates to CASSLQTGFYEQYF.

The chain couples TRBV12-3 or TRBV12-4 to TRBJ2-3; D gene uncertain. The CDR3 consists of 12 residues. Trimming took off 6 bases at V and 6 bases at J, with 10 bases between the two ends. The CDR3 region has the DNA TGTGCCAGCAGCCAAGAGTCGGATACGCAGTATTTT. Its translation is CASSQESDTQYF.

This rearrangement joins TRBV5-6 to TRBJ2-7, with D possibly matching TRBD2 (7 bases). The V gene's germline CDR1 is SGHDT and CDR2 YYEEEE. The ends were cut back, 0 bases at V and 7 bases at J, with 23 bases in the middle. The CDR3 contains 17 residues. In DNA, the CDR3 is TGTGCCAGCAGCTTGGGGGAGACGGGGGCGCTCGGGAGGGAGCAGTACTTC. Its translation: CASSLGETGALGREQYF.